The rows below give T cell receptor beta chains drawn from one sample of a study of blood T cell repertoires in COVID-19. Measured with immunoSEQ multiplex PCR; TCRdb has only the in-frame clones, and not every one. The sample has fewer than 400,000 clones, about 87% seen once. The source material was peripheral blood. Every receptor here comes from a human donor in a cohort sampled during active COVID-19. Each CDR3 is given with its conserved first and last residue. D genes are given only for firm matches. Clone size is stated in some rows and not others, as once, few, many or a class when expanded.

>NA|TRBJ1-1|TRBV6-5|NA
CACSRRDKNTEAFF
TGTGCCTGTAGCCGCCGGGACAAGAACACTGAAGCTTTCTTT
>NA|TRBJ1-5|TRBV27|NA
CASSLSWGQPQHF
TGTGCCAGCAGTTTATCGTGGGGCCAGCCCCAGCATTTT
>TRBD1|TRBJ1-1|TRBV5-1|NA
CASSLVTGGLQWGSTEAFF
TGCGCCAGCAGCTTGGTGACAGGGGGCCTTCAATGGGGGAGCACTGAAGCTTTCTTT
>NA|TRBJ1-4|TRBV7-9|NA
CASSLVAGITNEKLFF
TGTGCCAGCAGCTTAGTTGCGGGCATCACTAATGAAAAACTGTTTTTT
>NA|TRBJ2-2|TRBV30|NA
CAWRAGLGLVTGELFF
TGTGCCTGGAGGGCCGGACTGGGACTCGTCACCGGGGAGCTGTTTTTT
>NA|TRBJ2-3|TRBV13|once
CASSLFSGSTDTQYF
TGTGCCAGCAGCTTATTTAGCGGTAGCACAGATACGCAGTATTTT
>TRBD2|TRBJ2-5|TRBV27|NA
CASSFSIAGETQYF
TGTGCCAGCAGTTTCAGCATAGCGGGAGAGACCCAGTACTTC
>NA|TRBJ1-4|TRBV6-6|NA
CASRGTGTSIFF
TGTGCCAGCAGAGGAACCGGGACATCCATTTTTTTT
>NA|TRBJ2-7|TRBV19|few
CASRWTASSYEQYF
TGTGCCAGTAGGTGGACAGCAAGCTCCTACGAGCAGTACTTC
>TRBD1|TRBJ2-7|TRBV6-5|NA
CASSYTTGGRREQYF
TGTGCCAGCAGTTACACGACAGGGGGCCGTAGGGAGCAGTACTTC
>TRBD1|TRBJ1-4|TRBV27|NA
CASRRQGFDEKLFF
TGTGCCAGCAGGAGACAGGGTTTTGATGAAAAACTGTTTTTT
>NA|TRBJ1-1|TRBV5-6|NA
CASSLPVGGAFF
TGTGCCAGCAGCTTGCCCGTGGGAGGGGCTTTCTTT
>NA|TRBJ2-3|TRBV19|NA
CASSISPRRDTQYF
TGTGCCAGTAGTATATCCCCTAGACGGGATACGCAGTATTTT
>TRBD1|TRBJ2-7|TRBV10-2|NA
CASSGDRVLYEQYF
TGCGCCAGCAGTGGGGACAGGGTCCTTTACGAGCAGTACTTC
>TRBD1|TRBJ2-7|TRBV3-1/TRBV3-2|NA
CASSQEQGWNSYEQYF
TGTGCCAGCAGCCAGGAACAGGGGTGGAACTCCTACGAGCAGTACTTC
>TRBD2|TRBJ2-1|TRBV5-1|few
CASSYSGSSYNEQFF
TGCGCCAGCAGCTATAGCGGGAGCTCCTACAATGAGCAGTTCTTC
>NA|TRBJ2-2|TRBV11-2|NA
CASSPGRRTGPPGELFF
TGTGCCAGCAGCCCGGGGAGGAGGACAGGACCCCCCGGGGAGCTGTTTTTT
>TRBD1|TRBJ2-2|TRBV9|NA
CASSPRPGQGGVGELFF
TGTGCCAGCAGCCCCCGACCGGGACAGGGGGGGGTCGGGGAGCTGTTTTTT
>NA|TRBJ2-1|TRBV7-3|NA
CASSSTSGAYNEQFF
TGTGCCAGCAGCTCAACAAGTGGAGCATACAATGAGCAGTTCTTC
>TRBD1|TRBJ2-1|TRBV11-2|NA
CASSSDRVSHNEQFF
TGTGCCAGCAGCTCGGACAGGGTAAGTCACAATGAGCAGTTCTTC
>TRBD2|TRBJ2-1|TRBV29-1|NA
CSATSGTSNNEQFF
TGCAGCGCTACCTCCGGGACTAGCAACAATGAGCAGTTCTTC
>TRBD1|TRBJ1-4|TRBV2|NA
CASKGQGDEKLFF
TGTGCCAGCAAGGGACAGGGGGACGAAAAACTGTTTTTT
>NA|TRBJ2-1|TRBV6-5|NA
CASSLRLGLYNEQFF
TGTGCCAGCAGTCTACGTTTGGGACTCTACAATGAGCAGTTCTTC
>NA|TRBJ1-2|TRBV5-1|NA
CASSPPGYGYTF
TGCGCCAGCAGCCCACCCGGCTATGGCTACACCTTC
>TRBD2|TRBJ2-5|TRBV7-2|NA
CASSLEGLWRGAEETQYF
TGTGCCAGCAGCTTAGAAGGCCTGTGGCGGGGGGCCGAAGAGACCCAGTACTTC
>TRBD1|TRBJ2-7|TRBV5-1|NA
CASSLEQGAYEQYF
TGCGCCAGCAGCTTGGAACAGGGGGCCTACGAGCAGTACTTC
>NA|TRBJ1-6|TRBV3-1/TRBV3-2|NA
CASSQVEGNSPLHF
TGTGCCAGCAGCCAAGTGGAGGGGAATTCACCCCTCCACTTT
>NA|TRBJ1-1|TRBV29-1|NA
CSVEDSRRTTEAFF
TGCAGCGTTGAAGATAGTCGGAGGACGACTGAAGCTTTCTTT
>NA|TRBJ2-7|TRBV7-9|NA
CASSSRGEQYF
TGTGCCAGCAGCTCGAGAGGTGAGCAGTACTTC
>NA|TRBJ1-1|TRBV18|NA
CASSDPTGDTEAFF
TGTGCCAGCTCCGACCCGACGGGGGACACTGAAGCTTTCTTT
>TRBD2|TRBJ2-5|TRBV7-2|NA
CASRGTSAETQYF
TGTGCCAGCAGGGGGACTAGCGCGGAGACCCAGTACTTC
>NA|TRBJ2-3|TRBV4-1|NA
CASSLILRGTDTQYF
TGCGCCAGCAGCCTTATATTACGCGGCACAGATACGCAGTATTTT
>TRBD1|TRBJ2-2|TRBV5-1|once
CASSLGTGHATGELFF
TGCGCCAGCAGCTTGGGGACAGGGCACGCCACCGGGGAGCTGTTTTTT
>NA|TRBJ2-7|TRBV2|NA
CASRIAVTSYEQYF
TGTGCCAGCAGAATAGCGGTCACGTCCTACGAGCAGTACTTC
>TRBD2|TRBJ2-1|TRBV28|NA
CASSPRVLAGAPLGYNEQFF
TGTGCCAGCAGTCCCCGGGTCCTAGCGGGAGCTCCGTTAGGCTACAATGAGCAGTTCTTC
>NA|TRBJ2-1|TRBV4-1|once
CASSPQGLTYNEQFF
TGCGCCAGCAGCCCCCAGGGACTGACCTACAATGAGCAGTTCTTC
>NA|TRBJ1-3|TRBV19|once
CASSRPGEGNTIYF
TGTGCCAGTAGCAGGCCAGGGGAAGGAAACACCATATATTTT
>TRBD1|TRBJ1-4|TRBV2|NA
CASSEDRGEKLFF
TGTGCCAGCAGTGAAGACAGGGGTGAAAAACTGTTTTTT
>NA|TRBJ1-1|TRBV7-3|NA
CASSSQQGGNTEAFF
TGTGCCAGCAGTTCTCAACAGGGCGGGAACACTGAAGCTTTCTTT
>NA|TRBJ1-4|TRBV7-9|NA
CASSSGVREKLFF
TGTGCCAGCAGCTCAGGGGTTCGGGAAAAACTGTTTTTT
>NA|TRBJ1-2|TRBV7-2|NA
CASSLRGSQGYTF
TGTGCCAGCAGCTTGAGGGGGTCGCAGGGCTACACCTTC
>NA|TRBJ2-1|TRBV11-2|once
CASSLGLNEQFF
TGTGCCAGCAGCTTAGGTCTCAATGAGCAGTTCTTC
>TRBD1|TRBJ1-5|TRBV3-1/TRBV3-2|NA
CASSQGTGGWSNQPQHF
TGTGCCAGCAGCCAAGGGACAGGGGGCTGGAGCAATCAGCCCCAGCATTTT
>NA|TRBJ2-1|TRBV28|NA
CASSQTGSYNEQFF
TGTGCCAGCAGTCAGACAGGTTCCTACAATGAGCAGTTCTTC
>TRBD2|TRBJ2-5|TRBV30|NA
CAWNSGGETQYF
TGTGCCTGGAATAGCGGGGGGGAGACCCAGTACTTC
>NA|TRBJ1-5|TRBV20-1|NA
CSASRTQSQPQHF
TGCAGTGCTAGTCGGACTCAAAGTCAGCCCCAGCATTTT
>TRBD2|TRBJ2-3|TRBV7-8|NA
CASVYGGRGADTQYF
TGTGCCAGCGTATACGGCGGGAGAGGGGCAGATACGCAGTATTTT
>TRBD1|TRBJ1-1|TRBV28|NA
CASSFLSPTGVNTEAFF
TGTGCCAGCAGTTTCTTATCCCCGACAGGGGTGAACACTGAAGCTTTCTTT
>TRBD1|TRBJ2-1|TRBV18|once
CASSLFGQGATEHEQFF
TGTGCCAGCTCACTTTTCGGACAGGGGGCTACAGAACATGAGCAGTTCTTC
>NA|TRBJ2-1|TRBV21-1|NA
CASSKDSDRLYIRSYNEQFF
TGTGCCAGCAGCAAAGACTCGGACAGGTTATACATCAGGTCCTACAATGAGCAGTTCTTC
>NA|TRBJ2-3|TRBV7-2|NA
CASSPHSQGTDTQYF
TGTGCCAGCAGCCCCCACAGCCAGGGTACAGATACGCAGTATTTT
>NA|TRBJ1-2|TRBV6-5|NA
CASSFTNYGYTF
TGTGCCAGCTCATTCACTAACTATGGCTACACCTTC
>TRBD1|TRBJ1-2|TRBV5-1|NA
CASSSPPGQIF
TGCGCCAGCAGCTCGCCCCCGGGACAGATTTTC
>TRBD1|TRBJ1-3|TRBV2|NA
CASRLWEQGAGNTIYF
TGTGCCAGCAGACTCTGGGAACAGGGGGCTGGAAACACCATATATTTT
>NA|TRBJ1-5|TRBV28|NA
CASVSYVQGANQPQHF
TGTGCCAGCGTTTCCTATGTTCAAGGGGCGAATCAGCCCCAGCATTTT